This T cell receptor (beta chain) appears in the sequencing data of a study of sequential checkpoint blockade in melanoma. Stated treatment: randomized to nivolumab then ipilimumab (arm A) or the reverse (arm B). Live CD3+CD8+ CD19− CD56− cells were sorted from PBMCs. The data were produced by immunoSEQ multiplex PCR, yet TCRdb's version contains in-frame clones alone and is incomplete. The sample contains 9,000 to 10,000 clones, around 70% of which appear only once. The ends were cut back, 5 bases at V and 10 bases at J, with 15 bases in the middle. This CDR3 comprises 14 residues. Germline-derived CDR1 and CDR2 are MNHNS and SASEGT.

The chain carries TRBV6-1 and TRBJ1-6; D might be TRBD1 (5 bases). The sequences come from CD8+ T cells sorted from blood (inferred from file names), collected from a patient given nivolumab and ipilimumab in sequence. The receptor's source is a human donor with melanoma. The CDR3 bases are TGTGCCAGCAGTTGGGGACTGGAAAACTCACCCCTCCACTTT. It is translated as CASSWGLENSPLHF.